Listed here are 8 T cell receptor beta chains from one sample, sequenced in a study of Ad26.COV2.S vaccination and SARS-CoV-2 variants. The method was immunoSEQ multiplex PCR; TCRdb's version includes in-frame clones alone and lacks a portion of them. The data show 350,000 to 450,000 clones, around 92% seen once. The treatment here: some 20 received Ad26.COV2.S at low or high dose, single or two shots; 5 received placebo; per-sample allocation not given. The samples date from day 63 after the first vaccine or placebo injection. The sample was peripheral blood, taken in a trial of Ad26.COV2.S vaccine versus placebo. Receptor source: a person between 18 and 60 years old who received the Ad26.COV2.S COVID-19 vaccine or a placebo.

The genes are TRBV14 and TRBJ2-3, with D unresolved. Trimming removed 3 bases at V and 2 bases at J, with 9 bases between. The CDR3 extends over 14 amino acids. CDR1 and CDR2 from the germline V gene are SGHDN and FVKESK. CDR3 sequence reads: CASSQGSHTDTQYF. In DNA form, the CDR3 reads TGTGCCAGCAGCCAGGGGTCTCACACAGATACGCAGTATTTT.

DNA of the CDR3: TGTGCCAGCAGCGCTCAGGGGGGACCAGAATACAATGAGCAGTTCTTC. Translating it yields CASSAQGGPEYNEQFF. The chain joins TRBV5-6 to TRBJ2-1, with D perhaps matching TRBD1 (7 bases). Trimming left V 4 bases short and J 4 bases short, with 18 bases between. This CDR3 is built from 16 residues. The germline V gene has CDR1 SGHDT and CDR2 YYEEEE.

DNA of the CDR3: TGTGCCAGTAGTATAACAGGGGGCGGAGAGCAGTTCTTC. Its protein product is CASSITGGGEQFF. V usage is TRBV19 and J usage is TRBJ2-1; 9 bases map to TRBD1. The CDR3 extends over 13 amino acids. V shed 2 bases and J 10 bases; nucleotides not matched to a gene: 3. Germline V gives CDR1 LNHDA, CDR2 SQIVND (reference sequence).

V gene TRBV7-9 combines with J gene TRBJ2-1; D remains ambiguous. The CDR3 loop spans 15 amino acids. Trimming removed 6 bases from V and 6 bases from J, with 18 bases in between. Germline assignment: CDR1 SEHNR and CDR2 FQNEAQ (reference sequence). In DNA form, the CDR3 reads TGTGCCAGCAGGTTCCCTCGGGTCCTTTCCAATGAGCAGTTCTTC. Its protein product is CASRFPRVLSNEQFF.

The V call is TRBV18, the J call TRBJ2-7, with 10 bases matching TRBD2. The CDR3 covers 14 residues. Trimming took 4 bases from V and 6 from J; bases not matched to a gene: 6. Germline CDR1 KGHSH, CDR2 LQKENI. In DNA form, the CDR3 reads TGTGCCAGCTCACTCAGCGGGGGGGCCGCCGAGCAGTACTTC. Translation gives CASSLSGGAAEQYF.

The chain joins TRBV7-2 to TRBJ2-1, with D possibly matching TRBD1 (5 bases). V was pared by 7 bases and J by 1 base, with 14 bases between. Germline V gene sequence: CDR1 SGHTA, CDR2 FQGNSA. The CDR3 extends over 15 amino acids. CDR3 residues: CASISRSGSYNEQFF. The CDR3 coding sequence is TGTGCCAGCATCTCCCGTTCAGGGTCCTACAATGAGCAGTTCTTC.

This clone was picked up a small number of times. The rearrangement links TRBV7-5 to TRBJ1-3; the table calls TRBD1, which could not be checked here. TRBV7-5 is a pseudogene locus. CDR3 length equals 16 residues. CDR3 sequence: CARSPWAYSSGNTIYF. In DNA form, the CDR3 reads TGTGCCAGAAGTCCGTGGGCCTACAGCTCTGGAAACACCATATATTTT.

The chain couples TRBV27 to TRBJ1-1, with D tentatively TRBD1 (5 bases). The germline V gene encodes CDR1 MNHEY and CDR2 SMNVEV (reference sequence). The V and J ends lost 5 bases and 5 bases respectively, with 21 bases between them. This CDR3 has 16 amino acids. The CDR3 reads CASSLFTGSPGTEAFF. As DNA, the CDR3 is TGTGCCAGCAGTCTATTCACAGGATCCCCGGGTACTGAAGCTTTCTTT.